Sequencing of this TCR beta chain was carried out in a study of T cell repertoires in cytomegalovirus infection. In the study overall: Public signatures in TCR beta pointed to CMV infection and matching HLA type. Findings and limits, study-wide: The ex vivo response was dominated by HLA-C-restricted CMV-specific TCR beta clonotypes. Summed public TCR beta family frequency identified CMV carriers bearing the relevant HLA.

Looked up from germline, CDR1 is SGHVS and CDR2 is FQNEAQ. This CDR3 is built from 17 residues. V lost 1 base and J 4 bases, leaving 17 bases between the germline ends. On this clonotype: Its specificity is unknown.

TCRdb redid the calling of the reads with MiXCR, one entry per CDR3 protein. Of about 310,000 distinct CDR3 sequences listed, about 17% are singletons. The receptor was derived from a human donor in good health (CMV status not recorded). Some clones in this sample may be carry-over from other donors' samples. The rearrangement joins TRBV7-8 to TRBJ1-5, with D possibly matching TRBD1 (6 bases). The sample comprised PBMCs. The chain's CDR3 is CASSLVWGPIENQPQHF. Written as DNA, the CDR3 is TGTGCCAGCAGCTTAGTATGGGGGCCCATAGAAAATCAGCCCCAGCATTTT.